This T cell receptor beta chain comes out of a study of post-analysis software for immune sequencing data. Study background: The disease courses covered relapsing-remitting, secondary progressive and progressive-relapsing multiple sclerosis. Study outcomes and limitations: Under F measure analysis, samples from one preparation batch co-clustered strongly. Five or six TRBV segments were more frequent in patients than controls; TRBV5-6, TRBV5-1 and TRBV20-1 belonged to this group. Compared with controls, patients showed significantly lower normalized Chao1 diversity.

This clonotype appeared a few times. Its antigen is as yet unknown. CDR3 length: 17 residues. Trimming cost V 2 bases and J 4 bases; bases outside gene matches: 8. The germline V gene has CDR1 KGHSH and CDR2 LQKENI. TCR beta libraries were prepared from cDNA with unique molecular identifiers. TCRdb called the PCR reads again in MiXCR, with one record for every CDR3 protein. The table records 160,000 or so distinct CDR3 sequences, 35% to 40% of them present only once. This specimen was blood, taken after autologous hematopoietic stem cell transplantation. The chain uses TRBV18 and TRBJ2-2; 9 bases are a match to TRBD2. This receptor was identified in a girl under 18 with multiple sclerosis. CDR3 in DNA: TGTGCCAGCTCACCAAGGTCAGCGGGAGGATCCACCGGGGAGCTGTTTTTT. This gives the protein CASSPRSAGGSTGELFF. The entire variable domain, with the rest obtained from reference TRBV18 and TRBJ2-2, is as follows: NAGVMQNPRHLVRRRGQEARLRCSPMKGHSHVYWYRQLPEEGLKFMVYLQKENIIDESGMPKERFSAEFPKEGPSILRIQQVVRGDSAAYFCASSPRSAGGSTGELFFGEGSRLTVL.